Below are 7 T cell receptor beta chains sequenced from a single sample in a study of cytomegalovirus exposure and HLA in healthy donors. A multiplex PCR was run with 60 Vbeta primers and 13 Jbeta primers. Repertoires were generated with immunoSEQ multiplex PCR, while TCRdb's copy carries only in-frame clones and drops some. This table has about 140,000 clones, more than 60% appearing once. Input material: PBMCs. Receptors were obtained from a female donor in good health and CMV-seronegative.

The V gene is TRBV5-5, the J gene TRBJ2-5; D may be TRBD2 (6 bases). V was shortened by 4 bases and J by 5 bases, with 18 bases between the two germline ends. Per germline, CDR1 SGHKS and CDR2 YYEKEE (reference sequence). This CDR3 has 15 amino acids. CDR3: CASSPLPGTVETQYF. The DNA for the CDR3 is TGTGCCAGCAGCCCCCTCCCAGGGACTGTTGAGACCCAGTACTTC.

This chain joins TRBV29-1 and TRBJ2-1; TRBD2 agrees at 10 bases. Germline V CDR1 and CDR2: SQVTM, ANQGSEA. V was clipped by 7 bases and J by 4 bases; unmatched bases: 7. This CDR3 is 14 amino acids long. CDR3 bases: TGCAGCGGCCTAGCGGGGGCCGTGTACAATGAGCAGTTCTTC. Amino acid sequence: CSGLAGAVYNEQFF.

Details on this clone: One end of the junction fails to match germline, which may point to a read error. The same CDR3 arises from other DNA sequences in this sample as well. This chain joins TRBV2 and TRBJ2-2, with TRBD1 as a possible D gene (5 bases). Per the germline V gene, CDR1 is SNHLY and CDR2 is FYNNEI. The CDR3 contains 15 residues. CDR3 sequence reads: CASSDQGGYTGELFF. The CDR3 region has the DNA TGTGCTAGCAGTGATCAGGGCGGATACACCGGGGAGCTGTTTTTT.

The table lists this clone with a count of one. The CDR3 is CAGDPGQGLTGELFF. CDR3 sequence (DNA): TGTGCCGGAGATCCGGGACAGGGGCTTACCGGGGAGCTGTTTTTT. V and J are TRBV6-1 and TRBJ2-2, with TRBD1 identical over 10 bases. The V gene end was trimmed by 11 bases and the J gene end by 5 bases; junction bases not matched to a gene: 11. The CDR3 has 15 amino acids. The germline V gene encodes CDR1 MNHNS and CDR2 SASEGT.

This clone was recorded a few times. The rearrangement joins TRBV2 to TRBJ2-6; 8 bases match TRBD1. The germline gives CDR1 SNHLY, CDR2 FYNNEI. The CDR3 covers 15 residues. Unmatched junction bases numbered 6, after V lost 9 bases and J lost 2 bases. In DNA, the CDR3 is TGTGCCAGAAACTACAGGGGGGCTGGGGCCAACGTCCTGACTTTC. Its protein product is CARNYRGAGANVLTF.

The V gene is TRBV25-1, the J gene TRBJ2-5; a possible D gene is TRBD1 (6 bases). CDR1 is MGHDK, CDR2 SYGVNS, per germline. V shed 6 bases and J shed 4 bases, with 18 bases lying between them. There are 15 residues in the CDR3. CDR3 region: CASSYAGVVAETQYF. CDR3 nucleotide sequence: TGTGCCAGCAGCTATGCAGGGGTAGTAGCAGAGACCCAGTACTTC.

CDR3: CASSPSGGWTDTQYF. CDR3 nucleotide sequence: TGTGCCAGCAGCCCGAGCGGGGGGTGGACAGATACGCAGTATTTT. The chain recombines TRBV9 with TRBJ2-3; 9 bases line up with TRBD2. After removal of 4 bases from V and 3 bases from J, the junction contained 6 bases not matched to a gene. CDR1 and CDR2 (germline): SGDLS, YYNGEE. The CDR3 has 15 residues.